Each of the 29 T cell receptor beta chains below was sequenced from the same sample in a study of blood T cell repertoires in COVID-19. TCRdb keeps only in-frame clones here, not all; method: immunoSEQ multiplex PCR. The repertoire holds tens of thousands of clones, with about 83% as singletons. The sample consisted of peripheral blood. The receptors stem from a woman aged 70 to 79 with acute or convalescent COVID-19.

The chain has TRBV10-3 and TRBJ1-2; D call uncertain. The germline V gene has CDR1 ENHRY and CDR2 SYGVKD. V was cut by 1 base and J by 3 bases, with 6 bases left in between. CDR3 length equals 13 residues. The CDR3 sequence: CAISELVDYGYTF. The CDR3 bases are TGTGCCATCAGTGAGTTAGTAGACTATGGCTACACCTTC.

The chain is built from TRBV6-5 and TRBJ2-3; 11 bases map to TRBD1. V trimming: 2 bases; J trimming: 5 bases; junction bases outside the gene matches: 3. The germline V gene has CDR1 MNHEY and CDR2 SVGAGI. This CDR3 comprises 15 residues. CDR3 in amino acids: CASSYGTGGVDTQYF. The CDR3 nucleotides read TGTGCCAGCAGTTACGGGACAGGGGGAGTAGATACGCAGTATTTT.

The CDR3 DNA sequence: TGTGCCAGTAGTATCCAAAGACGCGTAGCTGGAGCCGGGGAGCTGTTTTTT. Translated, it gives CASSIQRRVAGAGELFF. V is TRBV19 and J is TRBJ2-2; D gene ambiguous. Deletions cut 3 bases from V and 6 bases from J, with 20 bases between. In germline, CDR1 is LNHDA, CDR2 SQIVND (reference sequence). The CDR3 sequence is 17 residues long.

This sequence joins TRBV18 and TRBJ1-2; 9 bases agree with TRBD1. The trim removed 2 bases at V and 6 bases at J, leaving 19 bases unmatched. CDR1 and CDR2 from the germline V gene are KGHSH and LQKENI. The CDR3 contains 19 residues. The CDR3 loop reads CASSPSMGTGGFVSDGYTF. The CDR3 DNA is TGTGCCAGCTCACCAAGCATGGGAACAGGGGGCTTCGTAAGTGATGGCTACACCTTC. Filled out from reference TRBV18 and TRBJ1-2, the complete variable domain reads NAGVMQNPRHLVRRRGQEARLRCSPMKGHSHVYWYRQLPEEGLKFMVYLQKENIIDESGMPKERFSAEFPKEGPSILRIQQVVRGDSAAYFCASSPSMGTGGFVSDGYTFGSGTRLTVV.

The chain has TRBV5-5 and TRBJ1-1; tentative D call: TRBD1 (5 bases). CDR1 and CDR2 from the germline V gene are SGHKS and YYEKEE (reference sequence). This CDR3 is built from 14 residues. The V and J ends lost 5 bases and 5 bases respectively, with 16 bases between them. CDR3 DNA: TGTGCCAGCAGTGACCAGGGTTGGGGAACTGAAGCTTTCTTT. Translated: CASSDQGWGTEAFF.

The chain has TRBV20-1 and TRBJ1-1; the D is unclear. From germline, CDR1 is DFQATT and CDR2 SNEGSKA (reference sequence). V lost 6 bases to trimming and J lost 4 bases, with 9 bases between them. The CDR3 covers 11 residues. The CDR3 sequence: CSAEVSTEAFF. The CDR3 DNA reads as TGCAGTGCGGAGGTCAGCACTGAAGCTTTCTTT.

J is TRBJ2-7 and V is TRBV6-6; 10 nucleotides line up with TRBD2. The germline gives CDR1 MNHNY, CDR2 SVGAGI (reference sequence). The CDR3 is 12 residues long. V lost 5 bases, J lost 6 bases, and 1 base stayed unmatched. The CDR3 nucleotides read TGTGCCAGCAGTCCTAGCGGGGGCGAGCAGTACGTC. It yields the protein CASSPSGGEQYV.

This clone was recorded a few times. This chain joins TRBV5-6 and TRBJ2-5, with D possibly matching TRBD2 (5 bases). Germline CDR1 SGHDT, CDR2 YYEEEE. V lost 3 bases, J lost 7 bases, and 7 bases lay in between. CDR3 length: 11 residues. The CDR3 DNA reads as TGTGCCAGCAGCTCGCGGGCGACCCAGTACTTC. Protein: CASSSRATQYF.

The chain couples TRBV7-9 to TRBJ2-1; 7 bases line up with TRBD1. The germline CDR1 and CDR2 sequences are SEHNR and FQNEAQ (reference sequence). Losses at the gene ends were 6 bases for V and 8 bases for J; bases not matched to a gene: 16. The CDR3 extends over 16 amino acids. This chain's CDR3 is CASSELGGGFKDEQFF. CDR3 in DNA: TGTGCCAGCAGTGAATTAGGGGGCGGGTTTAAGGATGAGCAGTTCTTC.

The chain links TRBV5-4 to TRBJ1-2; D remains unclear. This CDR3 comprises 15 residues. Germline lookup yields CDR1 SGHNT and CDR2 YYREEE (reference sequence). Trimming removed 0 bases from V and 2 bases from J, with 11 bases in between. In DNA form, the CDR3 reads TGTGCCAGCAGCTTGGATACGGGGATCAACTATGGCTACACCTTC. Protein product: CASSLDTGINYGYTF.

The chain recombines TRBV7-9 with TRBJ1-2, with TRBD1 matching over 7 bases. V lost 5 bases and J lost 0; bases outside the gene matches: 6. This CDR3 spans 15 amino acids. Looked up from germline, CDR1 is SEHNR and CDR2 is FQNEAQ (reference sequence). CDR3 protein: CASSPGQPTNYGYTF. CDR3 DNA: TGTGCCAGCAGCCCGGGACAGCCGACTAACTATGGCTACACCTTC.

The rearrangement joins TRBV24-1 to TRBJ2-5; D call uncertain. CDR3 length equals 17 residues. In germline, CDR1 is KGHDR, CDR2 SFDVKD. Between the trimmed V and J ends, which lost 3 bases and 1 base, there was a span of 17 bases. The CDR3 here is CATSDPQEYPAQETQYF. The CDR3 bases are TGTGCCACCAGTGATCCTCAGGAATACCCCGCCCAAGAGACCCAGTACTTC.

The chain employs TRBV5-1 and TRBJ1-2; 8 positions agree with TRBD1. The CDR3 length is 14 residues. Trimming at V came to 3 bases and at J to 7 bases, leaving 8 bases not matched to a gene. Germline values: CDR1 SGHRS, CDR2 YFSETQ. The DNA for the CDR3 is TGCGCCAGCAGCTCGGGACAGGCGCCAGGTGGCTACACCTTC. As protein: CASSSGQAPGGYTF.

This clone was seen a few times. This rearrangement joins TRBV7-2 to TRBJ1-5, with D unresolved. The germline CDR1 and CDR2 sequences are SGHTA and FQGNSA. With 2 bases removed from V and 2 bases from J, the gap between germline ends came to 13 bases. This CDR3 spans 16 amino acids. The CDR3, as DNA: TGTGCCAGCAGCTTAAGTCAAGCGTTGGGCAATCAGCCCCAGCATTTT. Translating gives CASSLSQALGNQPQHF.

J is TRBJ2-3 and V is TRBV29-1, with 8 bases matching TRBD2. Germline CDR1 reads SQVTM; CDR2 reads ANQGSEA. V was pared by 6 bases and J by 5 bases, with 10 bases of the junction left unmatched. CDR3 length: 14 residues. This CDR3 reads CSVPPGGGGDTQYF. CDR3 in DNA: TGCAGCGTCCCCCCCGGGGGGGGAGGAGATACGCAGTATTTT.

This clone appeared once. The V gene is TRBV19, the J gene TRBJ2-4; 8 nucleotides match TRBD2. V lost 1 base, J lost 0 bases, and 14 bases stayed unmatched. The CDR3 sequence is 20 residues long. CDR1 and CDR2 from the germline V gene are LNHDA and SQIVND (reference sequence). The CDR3: CASSIGRGGLTSLAKNIQYF. CDR3 coding DNA: TGTGCCAGTAGTATAGGCCGGGGGGGTCTCACGAGCTTAGCCAAAAACATTCAGTACTTC.

The chain couples TRBV3-1 (or the pseudogene TRBV3-2) to TRBJ2-5; D is possibly TRBD2 (6 bases). V shed 2 bases and J shed 2 bases, with 15 bases lying between them. The CDR3 runs 16 residues. Germline V gene sequence: CDR1 LGHDT, CDR2 YNNKEL (reference sequence). The CDR3 sequence: CASSQRIAATQETQYF. The CDR3 nucleotides are TGTGCCAGCAGCCAACGTATAGCGGCCACACAAGAGACCCAGTACTTC.

Only a few counts were recorded for this clone. Its ends do not fully match the called genes, so a read error is possible. The chain combines TRBV29-1 with TRBJ2-5; TRBD2 matches at 7 bases. From germline, CDR1 is SQVTM and CDR2 ANQGSEA. The CDR3 spans 10 residues. The CDR3 nucleotides are TGCAGCGTTGAAGATACCCGGGAGGACTTC. Its protein is CSVEDTREDF.

This sequence joins TRBV29-1 and TRBJ1-5; 7 bases line up with TRBD1. The CDR3 spans 14 residues. The V segment lost 4 bases and the J segment 7 bases; nucleotides outside the gene matches: 10. CDR1 and CDR2 (germline): SQVTM, ANQGSEA. CDR3 residues: CSVAQQGIGQPQHF. The CDR3 DNA reads as TGCAGCGTTGCCCAACAGGGGATTGGGCAGCCCCAGCATTTT. Full variable domain (outside the CDR3, taken from reference TRBV29-1 and TRBJ1-5): SAVISQKPSRDICQRGTSLTIQCQVDSQVTMMFWYRQQPGQSLTLIATANQGSEATYESGFVIDKFPISRPNLTFSTLTVSNMSPEDSSIYLCSVAQQGIGQPQHFGDGTRLSIL.

The rearrangement links TRBV4-1 to TRBJ1-2, with 7 bases fitting TRBD1. With V trimmed by 1 base and J by 8 bases, 10 bases remained unmatched. The length of the CDR3 is 15 residues. Germline CDR1 and CDR2: MGHRA and YSYEKL. The DNA of the CDR3 is TGCGCCAGCAGCCAAGGACAGGGCCTCCAGCGGGGCTACACCTTC. Its translation is CASSQGQGLQRGYTF.

This chain joins TRBV7-8 and TRBJ2-1, with 12 positions matching TRBD1. V was pared by 1 base and J by 8 bases, with 9 bases of the junction left unmatched. CDR3 length: 17 residues. CDR1 is SGHVS and CDR2 is FQNEAQ in the germline V gene. Here the CDR3 DNA reads TGTGCCAGCAGCTTAGGTCACCGGGACAGGGGGCAGGATGAGCAGTTCTTC. This translates into CASSLGHRDRGQDEQFF.

The rearrangement links TRBV4-1 to TRBJ1-4; maybe TRBD1 (5 bases). The germline V and J ends were trimmed by 0 bases and 7 bases, with 9 bases remaining between them. The CDR3 has 14 amino acids. The germline CDR1 and CDR2 sequences are MGHRA and YSYEKL. The CDR3 DNA sequence: TGCGCCAGCAGCCAAGATCCCAGGGCTGAAAAACTGTTTTTT. This encodes CASSQDPRAEKLFF.

This clone has more than one count but fewer than ten. CDR3 region: CASSELLGANQPQHF. In DNA, the CDR3 is TGTGCCAGCAGTGAATTATTGGGGGCGAATCAGCCCCAGCATTTT. The rearrangement joins TRBV6-1 to TRBJ1-5; possibly TRBD1 for D (6 bases). Deletions cut 2 bases from V and 4 bases from J, with 12 bases between. CDR1 and CDR2 (germline): MNHNS, SASEGT. This CDR3 is 15 amino acids long.

This sequence joins TRBV6-5 and TRBJ2-1; perhaps TRBD1 as D (6 bases). CDR1 MNHEY and CDR2 SVGAGI come from the germline V gene. V gave up 6 bases and J gave up 9 bases, with 12 bases separating them. This CDR3 spans 12 amino acids. The CDR3: CASSRTAVEQFF. The DNA of the CDR3 is TGTGCCAGCAGCAGGACAGCGGTTGAGCAGTTCTTC.

This rearrangement joins TRBV7-2 to TRBJ2-3, with D unresolved. This CDR3 has 15 residues. CDR1 and CDR2 (germline): SGHTA, FQGNSA. Trimming removed 1 base at V and 5 bases at J, with 13 bases between. CDR3: CASSLGVFSGDTQYF. CDR3 in DNA: TGTGCCAGCAGCTTAGGCGTTTTTTCGGGAGATACGCAGTATTTT. Full variable domain (rest looked up from reference TRBV7-2 and TRBJ2-3): GAGVSQSPSNKVTEKGKDVELRCDPISGHTALYWYRQSLGQGLEFLIYFQGNSAPDKSGLPSDRFSAERTGGSVSTLTIQRTQQEDSAVYLCASSLGVFSGDTQYFGPGTRLTVL.

This clone appeared once. The chain has TRBV10-1 and TRBJ2-2, with a weak D call TRBD1 (6 bases). This CDR3 comprises 13 residues. Germline V gene data show CDR1 as WNHNN and CDR2 as SYGVQD (reference sequence). The V end lost 5 bases, the J end lost 4 bases, and 8 bases lay between the germline ends. The CDR3 region is CASSLGGTGELFF. The DNA for the CDR3 is TGCGCCAGCAGTCTAGGGGGCACCGGGGAGCTGTTTTTT.

The V and J genes are TRBV9 and TRBJ1-4, with TRBD1 identical over 7 bases. The germline CDR1 and CDR2 sequences are SGDLS and YYNGEE. V shed 0 bases and J 4 bases; nucleotides not matched to a gene: 3. The CDR3 totals 15 residues. CDR3 bases: TGTGCCAGCAGCGTAGAGGGACAGATTAATGAAAAACTGTTTTTT. This gives the protein CASSVEGQINEKLFF. Drawing the rest from reference TRBV9 and TRBJ1-4, the complete variable domain is DSGVTQTPKHLITATGQRVTLRCSPRSGDLSVYWYQQSLDQGLQFLIQYYNGEERAKGNILERFSAQQFPDLHSELNLSSLELGDSALYFCASSVEGQINEKLFFGSGTQLSVL.

The V call is TRBV11-3, the J call TRBJ2-7; D is unclear. V gave up 1 base and J gave up 6 bases, with 16 bases separating them. Germline CDR1 reads SGHNT; CDR2 reads YENEEA. The length of the CDR3 is 15 residues. The CDR3 DNA follows: TGTGCCAGCAGCTTAGGTGTGACTGACCAAGGCGAGCAGTACGTC. It is translated as CASSLGVTDQGEQYV.

This clone was seen more than once but under ten times. The rearrangement links TRBV19 to TRBJ1-5; a possible D gene is TRBD1 (5 bases). The CDR3 is made up of 18 amino acids. Germline values: CDR1 LNHDA, CDR2 SQIVND (reference sequence). V gave up 6 bases and J gave up 0 bases, with 21 bases separating them. CDR3 region: CASSRLVQGAYSNQPQHF. The CDR3 nucleotides are TGTGCCAGTAGCCGCCTCGTGCAGGGTGCATATAGCAATCAGCCCCAGCATTTT.